Reported below is one T cell receptor (beta chain). This sample is drawn from a study of blood T cell repertoires in COVID-19. CDR3 length: 12 residues. Germline assignment: CDR1 SGHAT and CDR2 FQNNGV. The V gene lost 5 bases and the J gene lost 7 bases, with 12 bases spanning the gap. Some clones are missing from TCRdb's copy, which holds only in-frame ones; the method was immunoSEQ multiplex PCR. The sample holds around 370,000 clones, about nine tenths seen once. Enrollment of patients from Seattle took place during active infection, with longitudinal follow-up. This clonotype originated in a woman in her forties or fifties with COVID-19, enrolled during active disease. Material for sequencing was peripheral blood. This rearrangement joins TRBV11-2 to TRBJ2-7, with a possible D match to TRBD1 (6 bases). The CDR3 coding sequence is TGTGCCAGCAGCCGAGGACAGTGGGAGCAGTACTTC. This encodes CASSRGQWEQYF.